These T cell receptor beta chains were read from a single sample in a study of T cell responses to AZD1222 COVID-19 vaccine. Profiling relied on immunoSEQ multiplex PCR, and the TCRdb table lists in-frame clones only, not all of them. Of about 120,000 clones in the sample, 75% to 95% were seen once. Specimen: peripheral blood, collected 28 days after the second dose of the MenACWY control vaccine. The receptors were sampled from an adult who received the MenACWY meningococcal vaccine as a control. The CDR3 runs from the conserved cysteine through the conserved F or W. A D gene is named only where the DNA matches it firmly. Size values are once, few and many counts, or a class for expanded clones, and some rows have none.

J gene,V gene,D gene,clone size,CDR3 protein,CDR3 DNA
TRBJ2-2,TRBV15,.,.,CATSSTANTGELFF,TGTGCCACCAGCAGCACCGCGAACACCGGGGAGCTGTTTTTT
TRBJ2-5,TRBV5-1,.,.,CASVYQETQYF,TGCGCCAGCGTTTATCAAGAGACCCAGTACTTC
TRBJ2-1,TRBV9,.,.,CASSVHPAGVDEQFF,TGTGCCAGCAGCGTACACCCCGCTGGGGTTGATGAGCAGTTCTTC
TRBJ1-2,TRBV11-2,.,.,CASSFGQTNYGYTF,TGTGCCAGCAGCTTTGGACAGACTAACTATGGCTACACCTTC
TRBJ2-1,TRBV7-6,.,.,CASSLVSQMAYNEQFF,TGTGCCAGCAGCTTAGTTTCACAGATGGCCTACAATGAGCAGTTCTTC
TRBJ2-2,TRBV9,.,.,CASSVDQGWVGELFF,TGTGCCAGCAGCGTAGATCAGGGGTGGGTCGGGGAGCTGTTTTTT
TRBJ2-1,TRBV11-2,.,.,CASSGTSPGSEQFF,TGTGCCAGCAGCGGAACTAGCCCAGGCTCTGAGCAGTTCTTC
TRBJ2-5,TRBV5-1,.,.,CASSLGGAQQETQYF,TGCGCCAGCAGCTTGGGGGGGGCACAACAAGAGACCCAGTACTTC
TRBJ2-4,TRBV10-3,TRBD2,.,CAISESGGGDGKNIQYF,TGTGCCATCAGTGAGTCTGGGGGAGGGGATGGCAAAAACATTCAGTACTTC
TRBJ2-1,TRBV18,.,.,CASSGTFYNEQFF,TGTGCCAGCTCAGGAACCTTCTACAATGAGCAGTTCTTC
TRBJ2-1,TRBV7-2,.,.,CASSPAWSYQYNEQFF,TGTGCCAGCAGCCCCGCCTGGTCCTATCAATACAATGAGCAGTTCTTC
TRBJ1-2,TRBV19,TRBD1,.,CASSIDRVTFYGYTF,TGTGCCAGTAGTATCGACAGGGTCACCTTCTATGGCTACACCTTC
TRBJ1-2,TRBV29-1,TRBD1,.,CSVGTGLYGYTF,TGCAGCGTTGGGACAGGCCTATATGGCTACACCTTC
TRBJ2-2,TRBV2,TRBD2,.,CASRPLAGGTGELFF,TGTGCCAGCAGGCCCCTAGCGGGGGGAACCGGGGAGCTGTTTTTT
TRBJ1-2,TRBV29-1,TRBD1,.,CSVDRGGYYGYTF,TGCAGCGTAGACAGGGGCGGGTACTATGGCTACACCTTC
TRBJ2-5,TRBV11-2,.,.,CASSLTGETQYF,TGTGCCAGCAGCTTAACGGGAGAGACCCAGTACTTC
TRBJ2-3,TRBV10-3,TRBD2,.,CATSSSASGGLTDTQYF,TGTGCCACCTCCTCGTCAGCTAGCGGGGGGCTCACAGATACGCAGTATTTT
TRBJ2-7,TRBV3-1/TRBV3-2,TRBD1,.,CASSRQGANYEQYF,TGTGCCAGCAGCCGACAGGGGGCGAACTACGAGCAGTACTTC
TRBJ2-1,TRBV28,TRBD2,.,CASSGLAGDPTYNEQFF,TGTGCCAGCAGTGGACTAGCGGGGGACCCAACTTACAATGAGCAGTTCTTC
TRBJ2-3,TRBV6-4,.,once,CASSDELGTDTQYF,TGTGCCAGCAGTGATGAACTGGGGACAGATACGCAGTATTTT
TRBJ1-6,TRBV11-2,.,.,CASSPSNLRASPLHF,TGTGCCAGCAGCCCGAGCAACTTACGGGCCTCACCCCTCCACTTT
TRBJ2-2,TRBV27,.,.,CASSSKRGVGGGELFF,TGTGCCAGCAGTTCAAAGAGGGGGGTCGGTGGCGGGGAGCTGTTTTTT
TRBJ2-7,TRBV5-1,.,.,CASSIGRTNTYEQYF,TGCGCCAGCAGCATTGGGAGGACAAATACCTACGAGCAGTACTTC
TRBJ2-6,TRBV10-1,.,.,CASSESDSSSGANVLTF,TGCGCCAGCAGTGAATCGGACAGCAGCTCTGGGGCCAACGTCCTGACTTTC
TRBJ2-7,TRBV3-1/TRBV3-2,.,.,CASSQEGYEQYF,TGTGCCAGCAGCCAAGAGGGGTACGAGCAGTACTTC
TRBJ1-2,TRBV6-5,TRBD1,.,CASRKPTGGAHGYTF,TGTGCCAGCAGGAAACCGACAGGGGGGGCGCATGGCTACACCTTC
TRBJ1-3,TRBV19,.,.,CASSPTDSSGNTIYF,TGTGCCAGTAGTCCAACCGACAGCTCTGGAAACACCATATATTTT
TRBJ2-7,TRBV6-5,.,once,CASSRGRAVDEQYF,TGTGCCAGCAGTCGGGGCAGGGCCGTCGACGAGCAGTACTTC
TRBJ2-4,TRBV4-3,TRBD1,.,CASSQDWTGGAKNIQYF,TGCGCCAGCAGCCAAGACTGGACAGGGGGCGCCAAAAACATTCAGTACTTC
TRBJ2-1,TRBV15,.,once,CATSRVGRNEQFF,TGTGCCACCAGCAGAGTTGGGAGGAATGAGCAGTTCTTC
TRBJ2-3,TRBV28,.,.,CASGSIRDTQYF,TGTGCCAGCGGATCAATCCGGGATACGCAGTATTTT
TRBJ2-5,TRBV20-1,.,.,CSASTYETQYF,TGCAGTGCCTCTACGTATGAGACCCAGTACTTC
TRBJ2-3,TRBV6-2/TRBV6-3,TRBD1,.,CASSQHGTGQTDTQYF,TGTGCCAGCAGCCAGCATGGGACAGGCCAAACAGATACGCAGTATTTT
TRBJ1-2,TRBV10-2,.,.,CASSESAAVYGYTF,TGCGCCAGCAGTGAGTCGGCGGCAGTGTATGGCTACACCTTC
TRBJ1-4,TRBV5-5,.,.,CASSLGPTDANEKLFF,TGTGCCAGCAGCTTGGGACCCACGGACGCTAATGAAAAACTGTTTTTT
TRBJ1-1,TRBV28,TRBD1,.,CAHGTGITEAFF,TGTGCCCACGGGACAGGGATCACTGAAGCTTTCTTT
TRBJ1-5,TRBV7-6,TRBD1,few,CASSPGGAYQPQHF,TGTGCCAGCAGCCCAGGGGGCGCTTATCAGCCCCAGCATTTT
TRBJ2-1,TRBV18,.,.,CASSPPGLGYEQFF,TGTGCCAGCTCACCACCAGGTCTGGGGTATGAGCAGTTCTTC
TRBJ2-3,TRBV23-1,TRBD1,.,CASSQSPTGDRGPSVGATDTQYF,TGCGCCAGCAGTCAATCGCCTACCGGTGACAGGGGGCCCAGCGTAGGAGCCACAGATACGCAGTATTTT
TRBJ1-3,TRBV5-1,.,.,CASSLAISGNTIYF,TGCGCCAGCAGCTTGGCGATCTCTGGAAACACCATATATTTT
TRBJ1-5,TRBV24-1,TRBD1,.,CATRTRGQGNQPQHF,TGTGCCACCCGCACCCGGGGACAGGGGAATCAGCCCCAGCATTTT
TRBJ1-6,TRBV7-2,.,.,CASKPDRNNSPLHF,TGTGCCAGCAAACCCGACAGGAACAATTCACCCCTCCACTTT
TRBJ2-1,TRBV7-9,TRBD2,.,CASSLELAGGPAYNEQFF,TGTGCCAGCAGCTTAGAGCTAGCGGGGGGGCCCGCCTACAATGAGCAGTTCTTC
TRBJ2-6,TRBV15,TRBD1,.,CATSRDRTGGGANVLTF,TGTGCCACCAGCAGAGATAGAACAGGGGGCGGGGCCAACGTCCTGACTTTC
TRBJ1-6,TRBV27,.,.,CASSLQGNSPLHF,TGTGCCAGCAGTTTGCAGGGGAATTCACCCCTCCACTTT
TRBJ1-5,TRBV19,.,few,CASNPRWAGSQPQHF,TGTGCCAGTAACCCTCGTTGGGCAGGGTCTCAGCCCCAGCATTTT
TRBJ2-7,TRBV6-5,.,.,CASSSGIGYEQYF,TGTGCCAGCAGTTCAGGGATCGGCTACGAGCAGTACTTC
TRBJ1-4,TRBV18,.,.,CASSPPARGEKLFF,TGTGCCAGCTCACCACCGGCCCGGGGCGAAAAACTGTTTTTT
TRBJ2-7,TRBV28,TRBD2,once,CASKGSAGGWPLYEQYF,TGTGCCAGCAAGGGATCAGCGGGAGGCTGGCCTCTCTACGAGCAGTACTTC
TRBJ1-1,TRBV3-1/TRBV3-2,TRBD1,.,CASSRQGRNTEAFF,TGTGCCAGCAGCCGACAGGGGAGGAACACTGAAGCTTTCTTT
TRBJ2-3,TRBV9,.,.,CASSAGALTDTQYF,TGTGCCAGCAGCGCGGGGGCCCTCACAGATACGCAGTATTTT
TRBJ1-2,TRBV6-2/TRBV6-3,.,.,CASSYSSREAYGYTF,TGTGCCAGCAGTTACTCTTCGCGAGAAGCGTATGGCTACACCTTC